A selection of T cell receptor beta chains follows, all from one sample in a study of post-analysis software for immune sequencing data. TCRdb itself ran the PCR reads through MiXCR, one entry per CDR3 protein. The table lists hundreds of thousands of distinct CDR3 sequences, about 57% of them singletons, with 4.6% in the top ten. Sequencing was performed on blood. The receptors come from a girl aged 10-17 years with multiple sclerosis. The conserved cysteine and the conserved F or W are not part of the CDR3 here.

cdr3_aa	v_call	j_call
SAIVAGLPYNEQF	TRBV20-1	TRBJ2-1
ASSLRGDTRRSYEQY	TRBV6-6	TRBJ2-7
SAREEQGRNTF	TRBV20-1	TRBJ1-1
ASRRGDRDRYGYT	TRBV12-3/TRBV12-4	TRBJ1-2
SVGDRGFYEQY	TRBV29-1	.
ASSRRDDRTEAF	TRBV3-1	TRBJ1-1
ATRGTNEKLF	TRBV10-3	TRBJ1-4
ASSSPVPGQGNYGYT	TRBV7-9	TRBJ1-2
ASSRGQRQETQY	TRBV7-9	TRBJ2-5
ASSLLSGQVLKTQY	TRBV5-5	TRBJ2-5
ASSQLGGYSPSGANVLT	TRBV7-3	TRBJ2-6
AISDPGPLRTDTQY	TRBV10-3	TRBJ2-3
ASSLVGTGFDEQY	TRBV7-2	TRBJ2-7
ASGKVGPGVNYGYT	TRBV12-3/TRBV12-4	TRBJ1-2
ASSGTGQGRNIQY	TRBV25-1	TRBJ2-4
ASSPRPERGWWQPQH	TRBV4-1	TRBJ1-5
ASSPTRYYEQY	TRBV6-5	.
AISESGREGGEQF	TRBV10-3	TRBJ2-1
ASSRGQGTYSYNEQF	TRBV5-1	TRBJ2-1
ASVPGGKVGTGELF	TRBV12-3/TRBV12-4	TRBJ2-2
ASSLPIENIQY	TRBV5-5	TRBJ2-4
ASSFGDDPYNEQF	TRBV7-8	TRBJ2-1
ASSLRRRGDGEQF	TRBV5-1	TRBJ2-1
SAGGRTEAF	TRBV20-1	TRBJ1-1
ASSFYAAEKRSSYEQY	TRBV12-3/TRBV12-4	TRBJ2-7
ASSPDRANEQY	TRBV7-2	.
AISESGVETQY	TRBV10-3	TRBJ2-5
SVPAPPGYT	TRBV20-1	TRBJ1-2
SVESREKNYGYT	TRBV29-1	TRBJ1-2
AISDSRQGRGNEQF	TRBV10-3	TRBJ2-1
ASGHKISGGEKLF	TRBV12-3/TRBV12-4	TRBJ1-4
ASSLTSLNEQF	TRBV5-5	TRBJ2-1
ASSLALLSGGSPTQY	TRBV7-8	TRBJ2-5
ASSPSWGIQETQY	TRBV5-4	TRBJ2-5
SAPQGAGNQPQH	TRBV20-1	TRBJ1-5
ASSPTSGRGTDTQY	TRBV4-1	TRBJ2-3
SVEAVTAQETQY	TRBV29-1	TRBJ2-5
ASSQEGQGANYGYT	TRBV4-1	TRBJ1-2
ASSQRGNEQF	TRBV10-1	TRBJ2-1
ASSKGAGFQETQY	TRBV5-5	TRBJ2-5
ASSSHRNEQF	TRBV3-1	TRBJ2-1
ASQGAGYEQY	TRBV27	TRBJ2-7
SASATDRGSYEQY	TRBV20-1	TRBJ2-7
AGGKDRGPTEAF	TRBV10-3	TRBJ1-1
SAKGLAGGQDEQY	TRBV29-1	TRBJ2-7
ASSPKSVSYEQY	TRBV4-1	TRBJ2-7
ATTPGHNNQPQH	TRBV28	TRBJ1-5